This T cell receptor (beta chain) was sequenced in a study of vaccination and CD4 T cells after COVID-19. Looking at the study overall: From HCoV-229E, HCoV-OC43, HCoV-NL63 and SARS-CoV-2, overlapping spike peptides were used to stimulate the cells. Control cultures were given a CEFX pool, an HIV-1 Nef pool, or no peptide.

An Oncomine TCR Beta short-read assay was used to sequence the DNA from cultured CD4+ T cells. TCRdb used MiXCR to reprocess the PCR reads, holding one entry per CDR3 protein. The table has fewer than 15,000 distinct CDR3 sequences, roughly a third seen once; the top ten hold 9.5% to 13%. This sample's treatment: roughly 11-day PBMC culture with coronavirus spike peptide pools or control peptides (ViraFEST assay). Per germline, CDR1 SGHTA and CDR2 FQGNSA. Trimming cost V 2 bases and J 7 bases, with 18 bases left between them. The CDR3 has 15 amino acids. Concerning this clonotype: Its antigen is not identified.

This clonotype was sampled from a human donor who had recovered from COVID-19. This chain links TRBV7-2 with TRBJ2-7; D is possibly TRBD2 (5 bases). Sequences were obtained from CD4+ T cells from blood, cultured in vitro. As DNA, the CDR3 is TGTGCCAGCAGCTTATCCAGCGGTCGGGGTCTGGAGCAGTACTTC. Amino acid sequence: CASSLSSGRGLEQYF.